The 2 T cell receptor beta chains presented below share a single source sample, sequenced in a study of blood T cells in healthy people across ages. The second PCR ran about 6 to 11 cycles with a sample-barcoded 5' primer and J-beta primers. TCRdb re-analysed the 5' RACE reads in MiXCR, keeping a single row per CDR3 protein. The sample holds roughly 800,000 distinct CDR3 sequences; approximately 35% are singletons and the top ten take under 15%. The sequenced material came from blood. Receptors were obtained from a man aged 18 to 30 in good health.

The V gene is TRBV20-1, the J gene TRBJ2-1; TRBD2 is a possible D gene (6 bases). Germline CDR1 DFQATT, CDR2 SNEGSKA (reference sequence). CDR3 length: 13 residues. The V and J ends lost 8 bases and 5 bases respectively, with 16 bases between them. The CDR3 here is CSTGGRVHNEQFF. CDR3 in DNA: TGCAGTACCGGAGGGCGGGTCCACAATGAGCAGTTCTTC.

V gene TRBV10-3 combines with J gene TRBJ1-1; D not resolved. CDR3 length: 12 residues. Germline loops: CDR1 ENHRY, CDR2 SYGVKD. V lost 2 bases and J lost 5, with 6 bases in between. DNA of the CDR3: TGTGCCATCAGTGAGGTGGTTACTGAAGCTTTCTTT. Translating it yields CAISEVVTEAFF.